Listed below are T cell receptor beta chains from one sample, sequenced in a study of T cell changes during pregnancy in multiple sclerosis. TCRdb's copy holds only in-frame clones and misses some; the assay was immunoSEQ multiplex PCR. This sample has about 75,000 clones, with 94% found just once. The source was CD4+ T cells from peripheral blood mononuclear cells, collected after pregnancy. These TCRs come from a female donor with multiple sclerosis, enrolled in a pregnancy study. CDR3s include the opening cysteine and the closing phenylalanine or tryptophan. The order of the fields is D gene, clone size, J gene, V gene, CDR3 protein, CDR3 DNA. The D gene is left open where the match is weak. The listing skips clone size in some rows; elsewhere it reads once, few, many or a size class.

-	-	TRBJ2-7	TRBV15	CATSRDYVAEQYF	TGTGCCACCAGCAGAGATTACGTGGCCGAGCAGTACTTC
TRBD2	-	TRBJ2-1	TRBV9	CASSITTGAGVYNEQFF	TGTGCCAGCAGCATAACAACAGGAGCGGGAGTCTACAATGAGCAGTTCTTC
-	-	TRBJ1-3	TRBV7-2	CASSQYGGNTIYF	TGTGCCAGCAGCCAATACGGGGGAAACACCATATATTTT
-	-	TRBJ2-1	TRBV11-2	CASSPPRVYDNEQFF	TGTGCCAGCAGCCCGCCCCGGGTTTATGACAATGAGCAGTTCTTC
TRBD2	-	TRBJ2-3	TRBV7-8	CASSFRGGLTDTQYF	TGTGCCAGCAGCTTCCGGGGGGGCTTAACAGATACGCAGTATTTT
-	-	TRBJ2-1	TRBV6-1	CASSVGSGAAIYNEQFF	TGTGCCAGCAGTGTGGGAAGCGGAGCAGCTATCTACAATGAGCAGTTCTTC
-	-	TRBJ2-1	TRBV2	CASRKGLFSNNEQFF	TGTGCCAGCAGGAAGGGACTGTTTTCGAACAATGAGCAGTTCTTC
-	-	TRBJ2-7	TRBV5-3	CARNTSPGAASSYEQYF	TGTGCCAGAAACACCTCCCCAGGGGCCGCGAGCTCCTACGAGCAGTACTTC
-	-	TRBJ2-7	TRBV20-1	CSSTTGIEQYF	TGCAGTTCCACCACAGGGATCGAGCAGTACTTC
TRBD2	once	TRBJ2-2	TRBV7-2	CASSSSGTSTGELFF	TGTGCCAGCAGCTCATCCGGGACTAGCACCGGGGAGCTGTTTTTT
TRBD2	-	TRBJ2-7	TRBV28	CASSTIQGLAGYEQYF	TGTGCCAGCAGTACGATACAGGGACTAGCGGGTTACGAGCAGTACTTC
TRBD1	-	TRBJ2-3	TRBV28	CASNTGASTDTQYF	TGTGCCAGCAATACAGGGGCCAGCACAGATACGCAGTATTTT
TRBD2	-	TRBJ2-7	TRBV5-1	CASSLTTSGSYEQYF	TGCGCCAGCAGCTTGACGACTAGCGGGAGTTACGAGCAGTACTTC
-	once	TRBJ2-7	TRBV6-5	CATKIAAGPYEQYF	TGTGCCACCAAGATAGCGGCGGGCCCTTACGAGCAGTACTTC
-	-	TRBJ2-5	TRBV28	CASSSAPGGQQETQYF	TGTGCCAGCAGTTCCGCCCCCGGGGGGCAGCAAGAGACCCAGTACTTC
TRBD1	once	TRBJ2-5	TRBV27	CASSPWTGKETQYF	TGTGCCAGCAGTCCATGGACAGGGAAAGAGACCCAGTACTTC
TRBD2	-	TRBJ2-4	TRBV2	CASSGAGLAKNIQYF	TGTGCCAGCAGTGGAGCGGGACTAGCCAAAAACATTCAGTACTTC
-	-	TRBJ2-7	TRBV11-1	CASSFEAGSSYEQYF	TGTGCCAGCAGCTTCGAGGCGGGGAGCTCCTACGAGCAGTACTTC
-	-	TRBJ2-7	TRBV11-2	CASTLSRVPTYEQYF	TGTGCCAGCACCCTCTCCCGGGTCCCCACGTACGAGCAGTACTTC
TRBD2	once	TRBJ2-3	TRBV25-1	CASSSSGSGTDTQYF	TGTGCCAGCTCTTCAAGCGGGAGTGGCACAGATACGCAGTATTTT
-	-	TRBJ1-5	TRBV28	CASSWAGAYDQPQHF	TGTGCCAGCAGTTGGGCGGGGGCGTACGATCAGCCCCAGCATTTT
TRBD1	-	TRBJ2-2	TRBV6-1	CASSEAGDRVRTGELFF	TGTGCCAGCAGTGAAGCAGGGGACAGGGTCAGAACCGGGGAGCTGTTTTTT
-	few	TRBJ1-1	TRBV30	CAWSSLRGPNTEAFF	TGTGCCTGGAGTTCCCTGCGGGGCCCGAACACTGAAGCTTTCTTT
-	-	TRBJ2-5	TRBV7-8	CASSFLPKETQYF	TGTGCCAGCAGCTTCCTACCAAAAGAGACCCAGTACTTC
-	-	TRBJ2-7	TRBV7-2	CASSLGGFSYEQYF	TGTGCCAGCAGCTTAGGCGGATTCTCCTACGAGCAGTACTTC
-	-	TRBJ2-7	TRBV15	CATSRKTLLYEQYF	TGTGCCACCAGCAGAAAGACACTTCTCTACGAGCAGTACTTC
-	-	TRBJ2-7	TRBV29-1	CSVLLSFSSYEQYF	TGCAGCGTTCTCTTGTCATTTAGCTCCTACGAGCAGTACTTC
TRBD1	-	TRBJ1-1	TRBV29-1	CSVRQGHGEAFF	TGCAGCGTTAGACAGGGGCATGGTGAAGCTTTCTTT
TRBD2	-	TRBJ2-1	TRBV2	CATRGTAGGPVNEQFF	TGTGCCACCCGCGGGACAGCGGGAGGGCCGGTGAATGAGCAGTTCTTC
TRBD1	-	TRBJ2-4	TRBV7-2	CASSPHATGKNIQYF	TGTGCCAGCAGCCCCCATGCGACAGGGAAAAACATTCAGTACTTC
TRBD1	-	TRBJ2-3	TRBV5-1	CASSIQGWGTDTQYF	TGCGCCAGCAGCATACAGGGGTGGGGCACAGATACGCAGTATTTT
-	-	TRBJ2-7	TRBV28	CASSLTGRPGEQYF	TGTGCCAGCAGTTTAACAGGGCGCCCAGGGGAGCAGTACTTC